These 21 T cell receptor beta chains were all obtained from the same sample, sequenced in a study of T cells in Graves' hyperthyroidism and ophthalmopathy. The investigators amplified TCR beta CDR3 regions from RNA transcripts. TCR CDR3 underwent first-round RT-PCR with the HTBI primer set. TCRdb reprocessed the multiplex PCR reads via MiXCR and lists one record per CDR3 protein. Of nearly 600,000 distinct CDR3 sequences in the sample, roughly 13% are singletons; the top ten hold about 5.8%. Material for sequencing was blood. Receptor source: a woman in her 30s with Graves' hyperthyroidism that later progressed to Graves' ophthalmopathy.

For this clonotype: One end of the junction varies from germline; a read error may be responsible. The V call is TRBV11-1, the J call TRBJ1-2; weak D call: TRBD1 (5 bases). Germline V gives CDR1 SGHAT, CDR2 FQDESV (reference sequence). This CDR3 is built from 13 residues. DNA for the CDR3: TGCGACAGCAGCTCCGCAGCGTTCTATGGCTACACCTTC. Translation: CDSSSAAFYGYTF.

This clonotype has more than one count but fewer than ten. The chain is built from TRBV19 and TRBJ1-5, with D possibly being TRBD1 (6 bases). The germline CDR1 and CDR2 sequences are LNHDA and SQIVND (reference sequence). The CDR3 sequence is 16 residues long. V was shortened by 5 bases and J by 3 bases, with 17 bases between the two germline ends. CDR3 nucleotide sequence: TGTGCCAGTAGTGCGGACAGCTCCCCCCTCAATCAGCCCCAGCATTTT. This codes for CASSADSSPLNQPQHF.

This clonotype was seen repeatedly, ten times or more. The chain uses TRBV20-1 and TRBJ2-2; 7 bases fit TRBD2. This CDR3 has 14 amino acids. Germline trimming cut 3 bases from V and 3 bases from J; bases unmatched to any gene: 4. Germline assignment: CDR1 DFQATT and CDR2 SNEGSKA (reference sequence). Here the CDR3 DNA reads TGCAGTGCTAGGGGAGGGTTTGACACCGGGGAGCTGTTTTTT. Its protein product is CSARGGFDTGELFF.

This clonotype was picked up many times. The gene calls are TRBV5-1 and TRBJ1-1; D unclear. V was shortened by 0 bases and J by 6 bases, with 6 bases between the two germline ends. CDR1 SGHRS and CDR2 YFSETQ come from the germline V gene. This CDR3 has 12 residues. This CDR3 reads CASSLGEAEAFF. The CDR3 bases are TGCGCCAGCAGCTTGGGGGAGGCTGAAGCTTTCTTT.

There are many counts of this clonotype. This chain connects TRBV20-1 to TRBJ1-5; tentatively, D is TRBD1 (6 bases). The V gene's germline CDR1 is DFQATT and CDR2 SNEGSKA (reference sequence). V lost 2 bases and J 12 bases, leaving 11 bases between the germline ends. The CDR3 runs 11 residues. CDR3 residues: CSARFQGNQHF. The CDR3 DNA is TGCAGTGCTAGATTTCAGGGGAACCAGCATTTT.

This clonotype occurred many times. The chain joins TRBV11-2 to TRBJ1-2; 7 bases match TRBD1. CDR1 is SGHAT and CDR2 is FQNNGV in the germline V gene. This CDR3 is built from 15 residues. Trimming at V came to 5 bases and at J to 3 bases, leaving 9 bases not matched to a gene. The CDR3 protein is CASSITGVGDYGYTF. The CDR3 nucleotides are TGTGCCAGCAGCATAACAGGGGTTGGAGACTATGGCTACACCTTC. The full variable domain, its missing parts supplied by reference TRBV11-2 and TRBJ1-2, is EAGVAQSPRYKIIEKRQSVAFWCNPISGHATLYWYQQILGQGPKLLIQFQNNGVVDDSQLPKDRFSAERLKGVDSTLKIQPAKLEDSAVYLCASSITGVGDYGYTFGSGTRLTVV.

In this sample, this clonotype turned up many times. The chain couples TRBV6-1 to TRBJ1-2, with D unclear. This CDR3 is 12 amino acids long. The V end lost 6 bases, the J end lost 7 bases, and 12 bases lay between the germline ends. The germline V gene encodes CDR1 MNHNS and CDR2 SASEGT. The CDR3 protein is CASSGATTGYTF. CDR3 nucleotide sequence: TGTGCCAGCAGCGGCGCTACTACTGGCTACACCTTC.

Ten or more counts support this clonotype. The J gene is TRBJ2-7, the V gene TRBV19, with D uncertain. CDR3 size: 14 residues. Between the trimmed V and J ends, which lost 4 bases and 2 bases, there was a span of 12 bases. CDR1 and CDR2 (germline): LNHDA, SQIVND (reference sequence). The CDR3 bases are TGTGCCAGTAGTACCGCGACTGCTACCTACGAGCAGTACTTC. Its translation: CASSTATATYEQYF.

This clonotype was picked up many times. The chain is built from TRBV4-2 and TRBJ2-2; 7 bases are a match to TRBD2. The V gene end was trimmed by 1 base and the J gene end by 6 bases; junction bases not matched to a gene: 8. The CDR3 is 16 residues long. Germline V gene lookup returns CDR1 LGHNA and CDR2 YNFKEQ. Written as DNA, the CDR3 is TGTGCCAGCAGCCAAGGCTCGGCTGGGAGGGCCGGGGAGCTGTTTTTT. Translation: CASSQGSAGRAGELFF.

This clonotype has ten or more counts. The chain uses TRBV7-8 and TRBJ2-7; 10 nucleotides agree with TRBD1. CDR3 length: 15 amino acids. Germline CDR1 and CDR2: SGHVS and FQNEAQ. The ends lost 1 base at V and 7 bases at J; junction bases unmatched: 7. The CDR3 spells CASSLGGTGEREQYF. In DNA form, the CDR3 reads TGTGCCAGCAGCTTAGGGGGGACAGGGGAGCGAGAGCAGTACTTC.

A word on this clonotype: The junction departs from the called germline gene at one end, perhaps through a read error. J is TRBJ2-3 and V is TRBV7-9, with D unclear. Germline V gene sequence: CDR1 SEHNR, CDR2 FQNEAQ (reference sequence). This CDR3 region has 16 residues. The CDR3 DNA is TGTGCCAGCAGCTTATTGCCACGAGTGAACACAGCTACGCAGTATTTT. Amino acid sequence: CASSLLPRVNTATQYF. Looking up the rest from reference TRBV7-9 and TRBJ2-3 gives the full variable domain: DTGVSQNPRHKITKRGQNVTFRCDPISEHNRLYWYRQTLGQGPEFLTYFQNEAQLEKSRLLSDRFSAERPKGSFSTLEIQRTEQGDSAMYLCASSLLPRVNTATQYFGPGTRLTVL.

This clonotype was counted ten times or more. V gene TRBV12-3 or TRBV12-4 combines with J gene TRBJ2-1; tentative D call: TRBD2 (5 bases). V was clipped by 6 bases and J by 0 bases, with 27 bases between them. The CDR3 extends over 20 amino acids. CDR3 residues: CASSSRALDSGFGSYNEQFF. The DNA for the CDR3 is TGTGCCAGCAGCTCAAGGGCCCTTGACTCGGGGTTCGGCTCCTACAATGAGCAGTTCTTC.

This chain links TRBV7-9 with TRBJ2-2, with D perhaps being TRBD1 or TRBD2 (5 bases each). Germline loops: CDR1 SEHNR, CDR2 FQNEAQ (reference sequence). The CDR3 has 16 residues. V was trimmed by 5 bases and J by 0 bases, leaving 13 bases between them. CDR3 sequence: CASSAFRGANTGELFF. In DNA, the CDR3 is TGTGCCAGCAGCGCCTTTCGAGGGGCGAACACCGGGGAGCTGTTTTTT.

This clonotype was observed a few times. The chain employs TRBV4-3 and TRBJ2-1; TRBD2 matches 8 bases. The length of the CDR3 is 16 residues. CDR1 and CDR2 (germline): LGHNA, YSLEER. The V gene end was trimmed by 4 bases and the J gene end by 2 bases; junction bases not matched to a gene: 7. The CDR3 spells CASSLHSGDPYNEQFF. Written as DNA, the CDR3 is TGCGCCAGCAGCCTCCATAGCGGGGACCCCTACAATGAGCAGTTCTTC.

This clonotype was picked up many times. The chain links TRBV6-2 or TRBV6-3 to TRBJ2-3; 8 nucleotides match TRBD2. In germline, CDR1 is MNHEY, CDR2 SVGEGT. CDR3 length: 14 residues. The V and J ends lost 8 bases and 5 bases, in that order; junction bases with no gene match: 9. For the CDR3, the DNA is TGTGCCAGCGGACGCGGGAGGAGGATAGATACGCAGTATTTT. Its translation: CASGRGRRIDTQYF.

This clonotype occurred many times. The rearrangement links TRBV5-6 to TRBJ1-1; D ambiguous. CDR1 and CDR2 (germline): SGHDT, YYEEEE. Trimming stripped 5 bases from V and 10 bases from J, with 24 bases between. The CDR3 is 15 residues long. The CDR3 loop is CASSGRRGNTLTAFF. DNA of the CDR3: TGTGCCAGCAGTGGCCGGCGGGGAAATACACTGACAGCTTTCTTT.

Ten or more counts support this clonotype. The rearrangement joins TRBV6-2 or TRBV6-3 to TRBJ2-7, with D unclear. Germline loops: CDR1 MNHEY, CDR2 SVGEGT. This CDR3 region has 12 residues. The ends were cut back, 2 bases at V and 8 bases at J, with 10 bases in the middle. CDR3 sequence (DNA): TGTGCCAGCAGTTACGGTCGGCGGCAGCAGTACTTC. It yields the protein CASSYGRRQQYF.

This clonotype showed up many times. The chain combines TRBV6-1 with TRBJ2-3, with TRBD2 matching over 7 bases. The CDR3 is made up of 14 amino acids. Germline V CDR1 and CDR2: MNHNS, SASEGT. V trimming: 6 bases; J trimming: 3 bases; junction bases outside the gene matches: 6. The CDR3 region is CASRESGATDTQYF. DNA for the CDR3: TGTGCCAGCAGAGAGAGCGGGGCTACAGATACGCAGTATTTT.

This clonotype was counted many times. The junction differs from germline at one of its ends, possibly a read error. This chain connects TRBV11-2 to TRBJ2-2; tentatively, D is TRBD1 (5 bases). The germline gives CDR1 SGHAT, CDR2 FQNNGV. CDR3 size: 14 residues. CDR3 residues: CASTLTGNTGELFF. In DNA, the CDR3 is TGTGCCAGCACCTTAACAGGGAACACCGGGGAGCTGTTTTTT.

This chain links TRBV6-6 with TRBJ2-1, with D possibly being TRBD1 (6 bases). CDR3 length equals 15 residues. The V gene's germline CDR1 is MNHNY and CDR2 SVGAGI (reference sequence). V lost 2 bases and J 6 bases, leaving 14 bases between the germline ends. DNA of the CDR3: TGTGCCAGCAGTTACAGTGGGGGCCAGAGCAATGAGCAGTTCTTC. Its protein product is CASSYSGGQSNEQFF.

The V and J genes are TRBV27 and TRBJ2-7; no definite D call. This CDR3 is built from 13 residues. V shed 3 bases and J shed 5 bases, with 11 bases lying between them. Germline assignment: CDR1 MNHEY and CDR2 SMNVEV (reference sequence). CDR3 sequence (DNA): TGTGCCAGCAGTTTGTTACTCACCGACGAGCAGTACTTC. Protein: CASSLLLTDEQYF.